What follows is one T cell receptor (beta chain) and its context. Its antigen is not known. This sample is drawn from a study of monozygotic twins with inflammatory bowel disease. Study conclusions and caveats: Against healthy co-twins, IBD patients had lower TCRbeta diversity (measured by inverse Simpson). IBD patients, compared with healthy twins, shared fewer clonotypes with others (especially with disease activity).

The CDR3 is 14 residues long. The V gene's germline CDR1 is SEHNR and CDR2 FQNEAQ (reference sequence). Template switching was used to attach UMIs, which incorporated a 6-nucleotide sample barcode. One entry per CDR3 protein, without DNA, is what TCRdb gives after re-calling the 5' RACE reads. The sample shows some 130,000 distinct CDR3 sequences, and 0.95% to 1.5% sits with its ten largest clones. The J gene is TRBJ2-7, the V gene TRBV7-9; as DNA is missing, the TRBD1 call by TCRdb cannot be tested. This sequence was found in a human donor with ulcerative colitis or Crohn's disease, or a healthy co-twin of an affected twin (not recorded which). Source material: blood. This chain's CDR3 is CASSYKGAAYEQYF.